The 9 T cell receptor beta chains below all came from one sample that was sequenced in a study of neurological immune-mediated disorders. Time point meaning: technical triplicate 3. TCRdb used MiXCR to reprocess the 5' RACE reads, holding one entry per CDR3 protein. This table holds about 44,000 distinct CDR3 sequences, roughly 21% found once. The sequenced material came from PBMCs. The receptors derive from a man aged 55 to 70 with HTLV-1-associated myelopathy (HAM/TSP).

This clonotype was seen repeatedly, ten times or more. The chain employs TRBV20-1 and TRBJ2-1; tentatively, D is TRBD2 (6 bases). Between the trimmed V and J ends, which lost 5 bases and 7 bases, there was a span of 21 bases. The CDR3 length is 15 residues. Germline CDR1 is DFQATT and CDR2 is SNEGSKA (reference sequence). In nucleotides, the CDR3 is TGCAGTGCTTCCGGGACTCCAAGGGGCCGGAATGAGCAGTTCTTC. Its protein product is CSASGTPRGRNEQFF.

This clonotype was counted ten times or more. The V and J genes are TRBV12-3 or TRBV12-4 and TRBJ2-7, with a possible D match to TRBD2 (5 bases). The CDR3 spans 12 residues. Trimming removed 7 bases at V and 3 bases at J, with 10 bases between. CDR3 loop: CASTSRGYEQYF. Written as DNA, the CDR3 is TGTGCCAGCACCTCCCGGGGCTACGAGCAGTACTTC.

This chain links TRBV5-1 with TRBJ2-3, with 8 bases aligning to TRBD2. V was pared by 7 bases and J by 2 bases, with 9 bases of the junction left unmatched. CDR1 is SGHRS and CDR2 is YFSETQ in the germline V gene. The CDR3 sequence is 15 residues long. The DNA of the CDR3 is TGCGCCAGCTTAATTAGCGGGGCCGTCACAGATACGCAGTATTTT. Its protein product is CASLISGAVTDTQYF.

This clonotype appeared many times. This chain connects TRBV20-1 to TRBJ2-1; maybe TRBD1 (5 bases). Trimming removed 0 bases from V and 6 bases from J, with 18 bases in between. The CDR3 contains 16 residues. Per the germline V gene, CDR1 is DFQATT and CDR2 is SNEGSKA (reference sequence). In nucleotides, the CDR3 is TGCAGTGCTAGAGATGGGATAAGGGGCGTCGGCAATGAGCAGTTCTTC. Amino acids: CSARDGIRGVGNEQFF.

In this sample, this clonotype turned up many times. The chain joins TRBV5-1 to TRBJ2-2; TRBD2 is a possible D gene (7 bases). The V end was cut by 4 bases, the J end by 2 bases, with 18 bases between. Germline V gives CDR1 SGHRS, CDR2 YFSETQ. The CDR3 length is 17 residues. As DNA, the CDR3 is TGCGCCAGCAGCCGCGGGAGACCGGGACACAACACCGGGGAGCTGTTTTTT. It is translated as CASSRGRPGHNTGELFF.

This clonotype came up many times. The V and J genes are TRBV7-3 and TRBJ2-7, with 8 nucleotides matching TRBD2. Germline V gene lookup returns CDR1 SGHTA and CDR2 FQGTGA. The length of the CDR3 is 15 residues. After removal of 5 bases from V and 0 bases from J, the junction contained 6 bases not matched to a gene. This chain's CDR3 is CASSLTSVSSYEQYF. For the CDR3, the DNA is TGTGCCAGCAGCCTGACTAGCGTGAGCTCCTACGAGCAGTACTTC.

This clonotype has ten or more counts. The genes are TRBV7-2 and TRBJ1-2, with D possibly matching TRBD1 (5 bases). Germline CDR1 is SGHTA and CDR2 is FQGNSA. There are 16 residues in the CDR3. V lost 3 bases to trimming and J lost 3 bases, with 17 bases between them. This CDR3 is CASSFLGAVPYYGYTF. In nucleotides, the CDR3 is TGTGCCAGCAGCTTTCTAGGGGCTGTGCCCTACTATGGCTACACCTTC.

This clonotype was recorded at least ten times. The chain carries TRBV7-8 and TRBJ1-1, with D unclear. Germline V lookup: CDR1 SGHVS, CDR2 FQNEAQ. The length of the CDR3 is 13 residues. Trimming pared 0 bases from V and 7 bases from J, leaving 9 bases between. Here the CDR3 reads CASSLARQNEAFF. As DNA, the CDR3 is TGTGCCAGCAGCTTAGCTCGGCAGAATGAAGCTTTCTTT.

This clonotype was recorded at least ten times. CDR3 sequence reads: CASSLSAVYTYEQYF. CDR3 DNA: TGTGCCAGCAGTTTGTCGGCAGTATACACCTACGAGCAGTACTTC. This rearrangement joins TRBV28 to TRBJ2-7; D call uncertain. The ends were cut back, 3 bases at V and 2 bases at J, with 14 bases in the middle. This CDR3 has 15 amino acids. Germline assignment: CDR1 MDHEN and CDR2 SYDVKM.